The 6 T cell receptor beta chains presented below share a single source sample, sequenced in a study of blood T cell repertoires in COVID-19. TCRdb keeps only in-frame clones here, not all; method: immunoSEQ multiplex PCR. The table includes under 150,000 clones, approximately 92% detected once. Sequenced sample: peripheral blood. The receptors were gathered from an older woman with active COVID-19.

The genes are TRBV25-1 and TRBJ1-5; no clear D gene. There are 17 residues in the CDR3. CDR1 is MGHDK, CDR2 SYGVNS, per germline. The V gene lost 5 bases and the J gene lost 0 bases, with 17 bases spanning the gap. As DNA, the CDR3 is TGTGCCAGCAGTCCCCTTACATGGTCGTATAGCAATCAGCCCCAGCATTTT. Its translation: CASSPLTWSYSNQPQHF.

The rearrangement uses TRBV6-2 or TRBV6-3 and TRBJ2-7; maybe TRBD1 (5 bases). The germline V gene has CDR1 MNHEY and CDR2 SVGEGT. This CDR3 comprises 15 residues. V gave up 0 bases and J gave up 4 bases, with 13 bases separating them. The CDR3 reads CASSYSPARVYEQYF. The CDR3 region has the DNA TGTGCCAGCAGTTACTCGCCAGCCAGGGTATACGAGCAGTACTTC.

The rearrangement links TRBV27 to TRBJ2-6, with D unresolved. V was clipped by 2 bases and J by 2 bases, with 7 bases between them. The CDR3 extends over 15 amino acids. Germline loops: CDR1 MNHEY, CDR2 SMNVEV (reference sequence). The CDR3 region has the DNA TGTGCCAGCAGTTTACTCCCCCCTGGGGCCAACGTCCTGACTTTC. It encodes CASSLLPPGANVLTF.

A few counts support this clone. The rearrangement links TRBV18 to TRBJ2-2; 8 bases are a match to TRBD2. With 0 bases clipped from V and 1 base from J, the junction kept 10 bases outside the gene matches. Germline CDR1 KGHSH, CDR2 LQKENI. CDR3 length: 19 residues. The CDR3 protein is CASSPPWGGRTWNTGELFF. In DNA form, the CDR3 reads TGTGCCAGCTCACCACCGTGGGGCGGGAGGACCTGGAACACCGGGGAGCTGTTTTTT.

The chain couples TRBV27 to TRBJ1-1; maybe TRBD1 (5 bases). Trimming took 5 bases from V and 1 from J, leaving 14 bases between them. The V gene's germline CDR1 is MNHEY and CDR2 SMNVEV (reference sequence). The CDR3 loop spans 15 amino acids. CDR3 nucleotide sequence: TGTGCCAGCAGTACAAGGGGCAGAAAGAACACTGAAGCTTTCTTT. It translates to CASSTRGRKNTEAFF.

The chain has TRBV7-7 and TRBJ2-5, with TRBD2 as a possible D gene (6 bases). CDR3 length: 14 amino acids. Germline CDR1 reads SSHAT; CDR2 reads FNYEAQ (reference sequence). V gave up 5 bases and J gave up 0 bases, with 10 bases separating them. The CDR3 loop is CASSHAGYQETQYF. The CDR3 DNA follows: TGTGCCAGCAGCCATGCGGGGTACCAAGAGACCCAGTACTTC.